Listed below are T cell receptor beta chains from one sample, sequenced in a study of radiation and T cells in renal cell carcinoma. Sequencing was performed with immunoSEQ multiplex PCR; in TCRdb, only in-frame clones are kept and a portion is missing. The profile shows around 12,000 clones, about 33% of them singletons. The sample here was tumor tissue, taken from a patient whose treatment included radiotherapy and nephrectomy. These receptors were collected from a man aged 60 to 69 with renal cell carcinoma. Each CDR3 is given with its conserved first and last residue. The order of the fields is D gene, clone size, J gene, CDR3 length, V gene, CDR3 DNA, CDR3 protein. The D gene is left open where the match is weak. Rows give clone size only sometimes, using once, few, many, or a class for an expanded clone.

TRBD2	once	TRBJ2-5	16	TRBV9	TGTGCCAGCAGCGCGGAGGGGACTAGCGGGGAAGAGACCCAGTACTTC	CASSAEGTSGEETQYF
.	large	TRBJ1-2	14	TRBV9	TGTGCCAGCAGCTTAGTAGACAGCGCGTATGGCTACACCTTC	CASSLVDSAYGYTF
.	few	TRBJ2-2	15	TRBV7-2	TGTGCCAGCAGCTTGCAATCCTCGGGGGCCGGGGAGCTGTTTTTT	CASSLQSSGAGELFF
.	.	TRBJ2-1	15	TRBV5-1	TGCGCCAGCAGCCCCAGGGTGAGCTCCTACAATGAGCAGTTCTTC	CASSPRVSSYNEQFF
.	.	TRBJ1-4	14	TRBV2	TGTGCCAGTTCGCAGGGAAGCACTAATGAAAAACTGTTTTTT	CASSQGSTNEKLFF
.	.	TRBJ1-1	15	TRBV30	TGTGCCTGGAGTCTGGGGCCGGTCGGGAACACTGAAGCTTTCTTT	CAWSLGPVGNTEAFF
.	.	TRBJ2-2	14	TRBV6-1	TGTGCCACCTACAGGGTCGTCGACACCGGGGAGCTGTTTTTT	CATYRVVDTGELFF
.	few	TRBJ2-3	16	TRBV5-1	TGCGCCAGCAGCTTGGATGGACAGCCAACCACAGATACGCAGTATTTT	CASSLDGQPTTDTQYF
.	.	TRBJ2-7	14	TRBV15	TGTGCCACCGCGTGGGGGGTGAGCTCCTACGAGCAGTACTTC	CATAWGVSSYEQYF
.	.	TRBJ1-1	14	TRBV27	TGTGCCAGCAGTTCTTCTGTGGGGGCCCCTGAAGCTTTCTTT	CASSSSVGAPEAFF
.	few	TRBJ2-5	15	TRBV5-1	TGCGCCAGCAGCTTGGTAGGCGGGGTCGGAGAGACCCAGTACTTC	CASSLVGGVGETQYF
.	.	TRBJ2-5	14	TRBV5-6	TGTGCCAGCAGCAAGCGGCAAGTCCAAGAGACCCAGTACTTC	CASSKRQVQETQYF
.	.	TRBJ1-1	14	TRBV5-1	TGCGCCAGCAGCTTGGAAGTGGGAACGGGACGAGCTTTCTTT	CASSLEVGTGRAFF
TRBD2	.	TRBJ2-5	17	TRBV4-2	TGTGCCAGCAGCCAAGTCTGGACTAGCGGACCGCAAGAGACCCAGTACTTC	CASSQVWTSGPQETQYF
TRBD1	few	TRBJ2-7	15	TRBV5-6	TGTGCCAGCAGGGCCGGGACAGGCTACTCGGGGGAGCAGTACTTC	CASRAGTGYSGEQYF
TRBD1	few	TRBJ2-5	14	TRBV15	TGTGCCACCAGCAGGCAGGGGGCCGGAGAGACCCAGTACTTC	CATSRQGAGETQYF
.	large	TRBJ2-5	11	TRBV6-5	TGTGCCAGCAGTTACGGGGAGACCCAGTACTTC	CASSYGETQYF
.	few	TRBJ2-5	13	TRBV18	TGTGCCAGCTCAACCGGACAGCAAGAGACCCAGTACTTC	CASSTGQQETQYF
.	.	TRBJ2-5	15	TRBV4-3	TGCGCCAGCAGCCAAGATTTAGGCGATAGGGAGACCCAGTACTTC	CASSQDLGDRETQYF
TRBD1	.	TRBJ2-1	16	TRBV9	TGTGCCAGCAGCGTAGCTTGGGGACAGGGTTTGAATGAGCAGTTCTTC	CASSVAWGQGLNEQFF
.	few	TRBJ1-2	16	TRBV7-2	TGTGCCAGCAGCTTAGCGCTTGGGGGGAGGGGTGATGGCTACACCTTC	CASSLALGGRGDGYTF
TRBD1	medium-sized	TRBJ2-7	14	TRBV6-6	TGTGCCAGCAGTGGTCAGACAGGGTACTACGAGCAGTACTTC	CASSGQTGYYEQYF
TRBD2	few	TRBJ2-1	17	TRBV5-6	TGTGCCAGCAGCCCCTTTTATAGCGGGAGCCCCTACAATGAGCAGTTCTTC	CASSPFYSGSPYNEQFF
.	.	TRBJ1-2	17	TRBV2	TGTGCCAGCAGTGAAGCCCTCGGCCCATATGCTAACTATGGCTACACCTTC	CASSEALGPYANYGYTF
.	.	TRBJ1-3	15	TRBV6-5	TGTGCCAGCAGGAGGACGGCATTCTCTGGAAACACCATATATTTT	CASRRTAFSGNTIYF
.	few	TRBJ2-7	17	TRBV5-1	TGCGCCAGCAGCTCCTCCGCCCACGCGGCAGGGCTGGACGAGCAGTACTTC	CASSSSAHAAGLDEQYF
.	.	TRBJ2-6	18	TRBV30	TGTGCCTGGAGCGAAACCGGGGCGCGGGGCTCTGGGGCCAACGTCCTGACTTTC	CAWSETGARGSGANVLTF
.	.	TRBJ1-3	13	TRBV30	TGTGCCTGGACAAACGTAATGCCCGGCCAGATATATTTT	CAWTNVMPGQIYF
.	many	TRBJ1-2	15	TRBV7-2	TGTGCCAGCAGCTCCTTACAGGGCCGAATCTATGGCTACACCTTC	CASSSLQGRIYGYTF
.	few	TRBJ1-2	13	TRBV28	TGTGCCAGCAGTTTACCGTCCGGGAGGGGCTACACCTTC	CASSLPSGRGYTF
.	.	TRBJ1-2	13	TRBV6-5	TGTGCCAGCAGAAGGAGGGGCTCTTATGGCTACACCTTC	CASRRRGSYGYTF
.	few	TRBJ1-2	13	TRBV7-2	TGTGCCAGCAGACGTCCACCCAACTATGGCTACACCTTC	CASRRPPNYGYTF
.	many	TRBJ1-2	14	TRBV5-1	TGCGCCAGCAGCTTGGCCGGAACGGCGGCTGGCTACACCTTC	CASSLAGTAAGYTF
TRBD2	.	TRBJ2-5	19	TRBV5-1	TGCGCCAGCAGCTTGGGTGAGAATCGCGCTAGCGGGATACCGGAGACCCAGTACTTC	CASSLGENRASGIPETQYF
TRBD2	.	TRBJ2-1	17	TRBV14	TGTGCCAGCAGCCGTGGGGGGGAGGGCCGGAGGAACAATGAGCAGTTCTTC	CASSRGGEGRRNNEQFF
.	few	TRBJ1-1	15	TRBV4-3	TGCGCCAGCAGCCAAGATTATCAGGCAGGGAGGGAAGCTTTCTTT	CASSQDYQAGREAFF
TRBD1	.	TRBJ2-7	16	TRBV6-8	TGTGCCAGCAGTTCCTCCCACGGACAGGGTAGCTACGAGCAGTACTTC	CASSSSHGQGSYEQYF
TRBD1	.	TRBJ1-2	15	TRBV5-1	TGCGCCAGCAGCCGCGTTGGGGACAGGAACTATGGCTACACCTTC	CASSRVGDRNYGYTF
.	.	TRBJ2-1	17	TRBV4-1	TGCGCCAGCAGCCAACACGTGAGCCGGAACTCCTACAATGAGCAGTTCTTC	CASSQHVSRNSYNEQFF
.	.	TRBJ2-7	12	TRBV7-9	TGTGCCAGCAGCTCGACTCGGTACGAGCAGTACTTC	CASSSTRYEQYF
.	medium-sized	TRBJ1-5	14	TRBV4-3	TGCGCCAGCAGCCCCTATACAGGGAGGCAGCCCCAGCATTTT	CASSPYTGRQPQHF
.	.	TRBJ1-3	15	TRBV5-6	TGTGCCAGCAGCCCGACGGGGGGCACTGGAAACACCATATATTTT	CASSPTGGTGNTIYF
TRBD1	many	TRBJ1-5	14	TRBV6-1	TGTGCCAGCAGGGAGGACAGGGGATGGGGGCCCCAGCATTTT	CASREDRGWGPQHF
.	.	TRBJ2-7	15	TRBV4-3	TGCGCCAGCAGCCAAGACCCGACAGCTACCTACGAGCAGTACTTC	CASSQDPTATYEQYF
.	.	TRBJ1-1	15	TRBV15	TGTGCCACCAGCAGAGACGGGGGCGAAAACACTGAAGCTTTCTTT	CATSRDGGENTEAFF
.	.	TRBJ2-1	15	TRBV15	TGTGCCACCGGACGAGGGGGGAGCTCCTACAATGAGCAGTTCTTC	CATGRGGSSYNEQFF
.	.	TRBJ2-2	11	TRBV29-1	TGCAGCGTTAGAAAGGCCGGGGAGCTGTTTTTT	CSVRKAGELFF
.	few	TRBJ2-1	12	TRBV4-1	TGCGCCAGCAGCCAAGATCTCCTAGTTCCGTTCTTC	CASSQDLLVPFF
TRBD1	.	TRBJ2-2	15	TRBV2	TGTGCCAGCAGTGGACAGGGGGGAAACACCGGGGAGCTGTTTTTT	CASSGQGGNTGELFF